This note documents a single T cell receptor beta chain sequence. The data were produced by immunoSEQ multiplex PCR, yet TCRdb's version contains in-frame clones alone and is incomplete. The sample shows about 32,000 clones, under 85% of them seen only once. Treatment here: preoperative locoregional IRX-2 cytokine immunotherapy. Germline V gene lookup returns CDR1 LNHDA and CDR2 SQIVND (reference sequence). This CDR3 contains 15 residues. V dropped 1 base and J dropped 1 base, with 9 bases sitting between them. These data come from a study of preoperative IRX-2 immunotherapy in early breast cancer. This clonotype was sampled from a human donor with breast cancer. The V and J genes are TRBV19 and TRBJ2-3, with D perhaps being TRBD1 or TRBD2 (6 bases each). The starting material was lymph node tissue, obtained from a patient treated with IRX-2 immunotherapy. CDR3 nucleotides: TGTGCCAGTAGTATAGGGGGGGCCCGCACAGATACGCAGTATTTT. It is translated as CASSIGGARTDTQYF. Drawing the rest from reference TRBV19 and TRBJ2-3, the complete variable domain is DGGITQSPKYLFRKEGQNVTLSCEQNLNHDAMYWYRQDPGQGLRLIYYSQIVNDFQKGDIAEGYSVSREKKESFPLTVTSAQKNPTAFYLCASSIGGARTDTQYFGPGTRLTVL.